The 7 T cell receptor beta chains below come from one sample, sequenced in a study of OX40 agonist ivuxolimab in advanced cancers. Produced via immunoSEQ multiplex PCR; TCRdb's table is partial and in-frame only. This repertoire shows 9,500 to 15,000 clones, around 74% found once; its top ten account for under 30%. This material consisted of CD4+ or CD8+ T cells sorted from blood, taken in a trial of the OX40 agonist ivuxolimab. Receptors originate from an adult with an advanced solid tumor such as melanoma, head and neck, liver or kidney cancer.

The chain uses TRBV15 and TRBJ2-1; D gene unclear. Germline CDR1 reads LNHNV; CDR2 reads YYDKDF (reference sequence). The CDR3 is 14 amino acids. V lost 1 base to trimming and J lost 8 bases, with 12 bases between them. CDR3: CATSRGSTGDEQFF. In DNA, the CDR3 is TGTGCCACCAGCAGAGGTTCCACTGGGGATGAGCAGTTCTTC.

V and J are TRBV5-1 and TRBJ2-3, with D perhaps given as TRBD1 or TRBD2 (5 bases each). This CDR3 comprises 16 residues. Trimming took 4 bases from V and 4 from J, leaving 19 bases between them. From germline, CDR1 is SGHRS and CDR2 YFSETQ. The CDR3 region has the DNA TGCGCCAGCAGCGAGCCGGGACCAGAGATCTCAGATACGCAGTATTTT. Encoded protein: CASSEPGPEISDTQYF.

This clone was counted between two and nine times. At the DNA level, this CDR3 is encoded by other sequences in the same sample as well. The chain couples TRBV28 to TRBJ2-7; D uncertain. V was trimmed by 2 bases and J by 3 bases, leaving 8 bases between them. The CDR3 extends over 13 amino acids. CDR1 and CDR2 (germline): MDHEN, SYDVKM. CDR3 coding DNA: TGTGCCAGCAGTTTAGGGCTGGGCTACGAGCAGTACTTC. Translation gives CASSLGLGYEQYF. Using reference TRBV28 and TRBJ2-7 for the parts outside the CDR3, the full variable domain is DVKVTQSSRYLVKRTGEKVFLECVQDMDHENMFWYRQDPGLGLRLIYFSYDVKMKEKGDIPEGYSVSREKKERFSLILESASTNQTSMYLCASSLGLGYEQYFGPGTRLTVT.

The count of this clone is one. The rearrangement uses TRBV27 and TRBJ2-1, with 9 bases identical to TRBD2. The CDR3 has 13 amino acids. J gave up 11 bases and V 5 bases, and 7 bases lay outside the gene matches. Germline values: CDR1 MNHEY, CDR2 SMNVEV (reference sequence). The CDR3 DNA reads as TGTGCCAGCAGTATTGGACTAGCGTCTAAGCAGTTCTTC. Its translation is CASSIGLASKQFF.

The CDR3 sequence: CASSQGVGDYGYTF. In nucleotides, the CDR3 is TGCGCCAGCAGCCAAGGTGTAGGGGACTATGGCTACACCTTC. This chain links TRBV4-3 with TRBJ1-2; a weak D match, TRBD1 (5 bases). Germline CDR1 LGHNA, CDR2 YSLEER. The CDR3 runs to 14 residues. The germline V and J ends were trimmed by 1 base and 3 bases, with 9 bases remaining between them.

In its sample, this clone was seen a few times. The V and J genes are TRBV6-4 and TRBJ1-1; D unresolved. CDR3 length: 13 residues. Deletions cut 2 bases from V and 2 bases from J, with 6 bases between. Germline V gene lookup returns CDR1 MRHNA and CDR2 SNTAGT. The CDR3, as DNA: TGTGCCAGCAGTGACAGATTCAACACTGAAGCTTTCTTT. Its translation: CASSDRFNTEAFF.

V and J are TRBV25-1 and TRBJ2-1; TRBD2 agrees at 7 bases. The CDR3 is made up of 17 amino acids. Unmatched junction bases numbered 14, after V lost 7 bases and J lost 2 bases. CDR1 is MGHDK and CDR2 is SYGVNS in the germline V gene. In DNA, the CDR3 is TGTGCCAGCACCGAAAAAGAAGCGGGATCCCCCTACAATGAGCAGTTCTTC. Protein product: CASTEKEAGSPYNEQFF. The variable domain in full, with the rest retrieved from reference TRBV25-1 and TRBJ2-1, is EADIYQTPRYLVIGTGKKITLECSQTMGHDKMYWYQQDPGMELHLIHYSYGVNSTEKGDLSSESTVSRIRTEHFPLTLESARPSHTSQYLCASTEKEAGSPYNEQFFGPGTRLTVL.